One and the same sample provided the 7 T cell receptor beta chains below, sequenced in a study of blood T cells in healthy people across ages. Next came a second PCR, run for roughly 6 to 11 cycles, which used a sample-barcoded 5' primer along with a J-beta primer mix. TCRdb recomputed calls from the 5' RACE reads with MiXCR, one row per CDR3 protein. The table shows roughly 680,000 distinct CDR3 sequences, with about 51% occurring only once. The sample comprised blood. The receptors were gathered from a woman of 80 years or more in good health.

This chain links TRBV12-3 or TRBV12-4 with TRBJ1-2; 7 nucleotides match TRBD1. The junction had 6 bases not matched to a gene; V was cut back by 6 bases and J by 5 bases. This CDR3 has 13 amino acids. The CDR3 spells CASRQTGDYGYTF. CDR3 DNA sequence: TGTGCCAGCAGACAAACAGGGGATTATGGCTACACCTTC.

The table lists this clonotype with many counts. The V gene is TRBV5-1, the J gene TRBJ2-7; D is undetermined. Trimming removed 0 bases from V and 3 bases from J, with 10 bases in between. In germline, CDR1 is SGHRS, CDR2 YFSETQ. This CDR3 spans 14 amino acids. CDR3 region: CASSLEGQFYEQYF. Written as DNA, the CDR3 is TGCGCCAGCAGCTTGGAGGGCCAGTTCTACGAGCAGTACTTC.

This clonotype was observed many times. This chain connects TRBV7-9 to TRBJ1-2; TRBD1 aligns across 9 bases. Germline-derived CDR1 and CDR2 are SEHNR and FQNEAQ (reference sequence). The trim removed 1 base at V and 6 bases at J, leaving 3 bases unmatched. This CDR3 spans 14 amino acids. The CDR3: CASSLERDRDGYTF. CDR3 bases: TGTGCCAGCAGCTTAGAAAGGGACAGGGATGGCTACACCTTC.

Worth noting for this clonotype: Germline is not matched at one junction end, which may reflect a read error. The rearrangement links TRBV7-9 to TRBJ2-5; tentatively, D is TRBD2 (6 bases). The germline V gene has CDR1 SEHNR and CDR2 FQNEAQ (reference sequence). The CDR3 has 14 amino acids. CDR3 loop: CASSLERGQETQYF. The CDR3 DNA reads as TGCGCCAGCAGCTTGGAACGGGGGCAAGAGACCCAGTACTTC. Combining the CDR3 with reference TRBV7-9 and TRBJ2-5 gives the whole variable domain DTGVSQNPRHKITKRGQNVTFRCDPISEHNRLYWYRQTLGQGPEFLTYFQNEAQLEKSRLLSDRFSAERPKGSFSTLEIQRTEQGDSAMYLCASSLERGQETQYFGPGTRLLVL.

Comment on this clonotype: A much larger clone lies one base from this, so it may be a read error. The V and J genes are TRBV29-1 and TRBJ2-4; the D gene is possibly TRBD2 (5 bases). V shed 8 bases and J shed 1 base, with 15 bases lying between them. Germline values: CDR1 SQVTM, CDR2 ANQGSEA. This CDR3 comprises 14 residues. CDR3 in DNA: TGCAGCAGCGAGGGTGGTCTGGCCAAAAACATTCAGTACTTC. This sequence encodes CSSEGGLAKNIQYF.

This clonotype is a singleton in its sample. The chain combines TRBV3-1 with TRBJ2-4; TRBD1 is a possible D gene (5 bases). CDR3 length: 13 residues. Trimming cost V 1 base and J 8 bases, with 9 bases left between them. Germline assignment: CDR1 LGHDT and CDR2 YNNKEL (reference sequence). The CDR3 loop is CASSQAGYYIQYF. CDR3 nucleotide sequence: TGTGCCAGCAGCCAAGCAGGGTATTACATTCAGTACTTC.

The CDR3 spells CAISRGRQNEQFF. The CDR3 bases are TGTGCCATCAGCAGGGGTCGCCAAAATGAGCAGTTCTTC. The rearrangement links TRBV10-3 to TRBJ2-1, with D possibly being TRBD1 (6 bases). Germline V lookup: CDR1 ENHRY, CDR2 SYGVKD. CDR3 size: 13 residues. Trimming removed 6 bases at V and 7 bases at J, with 13 bases between.